This entry lists 10 T cell receptor beta chains sequenced from one sample in a study of T-cell memory formation after mild COVID-19. TCRdb itself ran the 5' RACE reads through MiXCR, one entry per CDR3 protein. The data hold roughly 180,000 distinct CDR3 sequences, with roughly 10% observed a single time. The sequenced sample was PBMCs or a T cell subset sorted from them (not recorded which). The receptor set was obtained from a young man who had mild COVID-19 (a few samples of this study predate the infection). Cell type and time point are not known.

The chain recombines TRBV20-1 with TRBJ2-5; a possible D gene is TRBD2 (7 bases). V lost 5 bases to trimming and J lost 7 bases, with 23 bases between them. Germline CDR1 reads DFQATT; CDR2 reads SNEGSKA (reference sequence). The CDR3 loop spans 15 amino acids. This CDR3 reads CSAGRGGATFGTQYF. The CDR3 DNA reads as TGCAGTGCTGGGCGTGGGGGGGCCACGTTCGGGACCCAGTACTTC.

This clonotype was counted between two and nine times. DNA for the CDR3: TGTGCCAGCAGCTTCAGGTTCCCAGATACGCAGTATTTT. Translating it yields CASSFRFPDTQYF. The gene calls are TRBV7-2 and TRBJ2-3, with D unclear. The V gene lost 3 bases and the J gene lost 4 bases, with 8 bases spanning the gap. This CDR3 contains 13 residues. Germline CDR1 and CDR2: SGHTA and FQGNSA.

V and J are TRBV20-1 and TRBJ1-1; D perhaps matches TRBD1 (6 bases). V lost 2 bases to trimming and J lost 6 bases, with 16 bases between them. The CDR3 sequence is 14 residues long. The germline V gene encodes CDR1 DFQATT and CDR2 SNEGSKA (reference sequence). CDR3 sequence: CSARPRRGVSEAFF. Written as DNA, the CDR3 is TGCAGTGCTAGACCTAGAAGGGGGGTCTCTGAAGCTTTCTTT.

V is TRBV10-3 and J is TRBJ1-1; D unclear. The CDR3 is made up of 14 amino acids. In germline, CDR1 is ENHRY, CDR2 SYGVKD. Trimming took 4 bases from V and 1 from J, leaving 10 bases between them. CDR3 nucleotide sequence: TGTGCCATCAGTGGAAGGGAGGGGAACACTGAAGCTTTCTTT. This translates into CAISGREGNTEAFF.

This clonotype has a handful of counts. The V call is TRBV20-1, the J call TRBJ2-1, with TRBD2 as a possible D gene (7 bases). Germline V CDR1 and CDR2: DFQATT, SNEGSKA (reference sequence). V lost 3 bases to trimming and J lost 6 bases, with 24 bases between them. This CDR3 has 17 residues. The CDR3 spells CSARGASGGSGLNEQFF. The DNA of the CDR3 is TGCAGTGCTAGGGGGGCTAGCGGAGGGAGTGGGCTCAATGAGCAGTTCTTC.

The chain carries TRBV5-1 and TRBJ2-2; maybe TRBD1 (6 bases). The V gene's germline CDR1 is SGHRS and CDR2 YFSETQ. V shed 6 bases and J shed 0 bases, with 9 bases lying between them. This CDR3 is built from 14 residues. The CDR3 bases are TGCGCCAGCACCCAGGGGACGAACACCGGGGAGCTGTTTTTT. It specifies CASTQGTNTGELFF.

This clonotype was seen repeatedly, ten times or more. The chain uses TRBV5-1 and TRBJ2-3, with 8 bases fitting TRBD2. There are 15 residues in the CDR3. After removal of 0 bases from V and 5 bases from J, the junction contained 5 bases not matched to a gene. Per germline, CDR1 SGHRS and CDR2 YFSETQ. The CDR3 loop is CASSLGQRGKDTQYF. CDR3 in DNA: TGCGCCAGCAGCTTGGGGCAGCGGGGGAAAGATACGCAGTATTTT.

This clonotype was detected a few times. The V and J genes are TRBV7-3 and TRBJ2-2; 11 bases agree with TRBD2. Germline CDR1 reads SGHTA; CDR2 reads FQGTGA. The CDR3 is made up of 19 amino acids. V shed 5 bases and J 1 base; nucleotides not matched to a gene: 12. Here the CDR3 DNA reads TGTGCCAGCAGCCCCTACTATTTAGCGGGGGGGATGAACACCGGGGAGCTGTTTTTT. Amino acids: CASSPYYLAGGMNTGELFF.

This clonotype was seen more than once but under ten times. This chain connects TRBV5-1 to TRBJ1-1, with no clear D. Trimming took off 0 bases at V and 3 bases at J, with 12 bases between the two ends. Germline values: CDR1 SGHRS, CDR2 YFSETQ. CDR3 length equals 15 residues. DNA of the CDR3: TGCGCCAGCAGCTTGGGCCCCCAGCGGGACACTGAAGCTTTCTTT. Encoded protein: CASSLGPQRDTEAFF.

This clonotype showed up just a few times. The CDR3, as DNA: TGTGCCAGCAGTTACCCCGGGGGGGCCTACCAAGAGACCCAGTACTTC. Residues: CASSYPGGAYQETQYF. This chain connects TRBV6-6 to TRBJ2-5, with 8 bases fitting TRBD2. With V trimmed by 2 bases and J by 0 bases, 5 bases remained unmatched. The CDR3 has 16 amino acids. CDR1 is MNHNY, CDR2 SVGAGI, per germline (reference sequence).